These T cell receptor beta chains were read from a single sample in a study of shared clonotypes between healthy human individuals. Assay used: immunoSEQ multiplex PCR; TCRdb lists only in-frame clones, some missing. The table lists about 2.3 million clones, around 90% of them singletons, with approximately 0.41% in the top ten. The sequenced sample consisted of naive CD4+ T cells from PBMCs. Receptors originate from a man between 18 and 29 years old in good health. Some clones in this sample may be carry-over from other donors' samples. Each CDR3 is given with its conserved first and last residue. Rows may omit the clone size; those that give it use once, few, many or a size class.

>-|TRBV4-3|TRBJ2-7
CASSQKSLAGDTYEQYF
>-|TRBV5-1|TRBJ1-2
CASSSLTVYGYTF
>-|TRBV5-1|TRBJ2-5
CASRGTGQETQYF
>once|TRBV5-1|TRBJ2-7
CASSLALGAYEQYF
>-|TRBV7-3|TRBJ2-1
CASSLGGTPYNEQFF
>-|TRBV28|TRBJ1-2
CASGGDNNYGYTF
>-|TRBV5-1|TRBJ2-2
CASSLDPNSGELFF
>-|TRBV11-3|TRBJ2-1
CASSSKRGQGGYNEQFF
>-|TRBV9|TRBJ2-5
CASSDPYSSVQETQYF
>-|TRBV5-6|TRBJ2-1
CASSLVSEQFF
>-|TRBV30|TRBJ1-2
CAWMTPRYGYTF
>-|TRBV18|TRBJ2-6
CASSPGAGANVLTF
>-|TRBV7-8|TRBJ2-5
CASSRRPQETQYF
>-|TRBV28|TRBJ2-7
CASSLPSGDYEQYF
>-|TRBV5-4|TRBJ1-2
CASSLEVPNHGYTF
>-|TRBV11-2|TRBJ2-3
CASSTAHGADTQYF
>-|TRBV18|TRBJ2-7
CASSPRGQSSYEQYF
>-|TRBV5-1|TRBJ2-5
CASSLGTAQETQYF
>-|TRBV5-1|TRBJ2-1
CASSLSWGLAGGPGDNEQFF
>-|TRBV2|TRBJ2-2
CASSDHRTGGANTGELFF
>-|TRBV6-4|TRBJ2-1
CASSPGTSGRQRYNEQFF
>-|TRBV5-1|TRBJ2-5
CASSARETGRETQYF
>-|TRBV6-1|TRBJ2-2
CASSEGQVTGELFF
>-|TRBV9|TRBJ2-7
CASSVAQEGPYEQYF
>-|TRBV5-6|TRBJ1-4
CASSSRGAPNEKLFF
>-|TRBV5-1|TRBJ2-2
CASSPLAGGPVGELFF
>-|TRBV30|TRBJ2-7
CAWSVQSGVYEQYF
>few|TRBV6-5|TRBJ1-1
CASSGTGKVGAFF
>-|TRBV14|TRBJ1-2
CASSLAENYGYTF
>-|TRBV11-1|TRBJ2-1
CASSSGGSYNEQFF
>few|TRBV11-2|TRBJ1-5
CASSQGSQPQHF
>-|TRBV19|TRBJ2-3
CASSILSDTQYF
>-|TRBV5-1|TRBJ2-3
CASSLLASGRSSTDTQYF
>-|TRBV20-1|TRBJ1-1
CGGTGNTEAFF
>-|TRBV6-5|TRBJ1-2
CASSYLRTGLDYGYTF
>-|TRBV18|TRBJ1-5
CASSQDSLYQPQHF
>-|TRBV5-1|TRBJ2-3
CASSLELAGVGTDTQYF
>-|TRBV10-3|TRBJ2-6
CAISEQGLGSGANVLTF
>-|TRBV6-1|TRBJ1-5
CASGRYSNQPQHF